A selection of T cell receptor beta chains follows, all from one sample in a study of cytomegalovirus exposure and HLA in healthy donors. Measured with immunoSEQ multiplex PCR; TCRdb has only the in-frame clones, and not every one. The sample shows about 190,000 clones, 86% of them seen only once. The specimen was PBMCs. The source is a woman between 18 and 29 years old in good health and CMV-seronegative. Each CDR3 is given without its conserved first and last residue.

V	J	CDR3
TRBV6-1	TRBJ1-4	ASSYGEKLF
TRBV15	TRBJ2-7	ATSSSGGFGYRYEQY
TRBV11-2	TRBJ1-3	ASSLAWRGNTIY
TRBV20-1	TRBJ1-2	RIAGGTGYT
TRBV6-5	TRBJ1-5	ATSTGDSNQPQH
TRBV18	TRBJ1-5	ASSPQGMGNQPQH
TRBV18	TRBJ1-2	ASSPLLGNYGYT
TRBV6-5	TRBJ2-7	ASSRGLNYEQY
TRBV29-1	TRBJ2-7	SVVQDSYEQY
TRBV5-4	TRBJ1-1	ASSFPGQGTAEAF
TRBV6-1	TRBJ2-3	ASSEARGGTDTQY
TRBV6-6	TRBJ1-2	ASKGGNYGYT
TRBV11-2	TRBJ2-1	ASTLTYNEQF
TRBV18	TRBJ1-2	ASSPSGYGYT
TRBV5-1	TRBJ2-7	ASSFLVGSRYEQY
TRBV6-5	TRBJ1-2	ASAVRAINYGYT